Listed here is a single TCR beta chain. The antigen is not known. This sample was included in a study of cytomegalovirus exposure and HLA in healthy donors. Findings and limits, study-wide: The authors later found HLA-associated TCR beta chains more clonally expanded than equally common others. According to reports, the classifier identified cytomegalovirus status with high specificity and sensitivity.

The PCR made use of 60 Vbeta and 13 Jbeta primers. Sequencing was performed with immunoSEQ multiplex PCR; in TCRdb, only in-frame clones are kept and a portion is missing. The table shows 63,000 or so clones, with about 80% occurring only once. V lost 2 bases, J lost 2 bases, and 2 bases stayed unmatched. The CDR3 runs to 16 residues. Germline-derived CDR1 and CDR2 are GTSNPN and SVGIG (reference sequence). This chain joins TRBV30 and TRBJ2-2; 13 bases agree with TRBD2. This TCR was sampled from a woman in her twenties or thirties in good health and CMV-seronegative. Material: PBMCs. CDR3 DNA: TGTGCCTGGAGTTGGGGACTAGCGGGAAACACCGGGGAGCTGTTTTTT. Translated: CAWSWGLAGNTGELFF. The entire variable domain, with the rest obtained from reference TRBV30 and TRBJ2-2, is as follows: SQTIHQWPATLVQPVGSPLSLECTVEGTSNPNLYWYRQAAGRGLQLLFYSVGIGQISSEVPQNLSASRPQDRQFILSSKKLLLSDSGFYLCAWSWGLAGNTGELFFGEGSRLTVL.